This record looks at one TCR beta chain sequence and its context. The data originate from a study of blood T cell repertoires in COVID-19. Study summary: There were acute and convalescent COVID-19 samples, and they came from the United States, Italy and Spain. In each case, the material was cDNA or gDNA derived from T cells, B-cell-depleted T cells, or PBMCs.

Assay used: immunoSEQ multiplex PCR; TCRdb lists only in-frame clones, some missing. The sample consists of 90,000 to 130,000 clones, less than 85% of them appearing once. The CDR3 is made up of 14 amino acids. The ends were cut back, 4 bases at V and 0 bases at J, with 8 bases in the middle. Germline CDR1 SGHDT, CDR2 YYEEEE. The receptor's source is a woman older than 75 with acute or convalescent COVID-19. The chain links TRBV5-6 to TRBJ1-5; D not certain. The source material was peripheral blood. The CDR3 coding sequence is TGTGCCAGCAGCCACGGTATTAGCAATCAGCCCCAGCATTTT. Translating it yields CASSHGISNQPQHF.